This is a list of T cell receptor beta chains from one sample in a study of human T cells and chemical hapten exposure. TCRdb processed the RACE reads anew with MiXCR; each CDR3 protein has one entry. In the table there are around 330,000 distinct CDR3 sequences, 5.5% of which are singletons. The specimen was whole blood, collected in connection with sensitization to the hapten diphenylcyclopropenone (DPC). These receptors all stem from a woman under 30 with alopecia areata. Some clones in this sample may be carry-over from other donors' samples. Both conserved end residues are part of each CDR3. Fields, in order: CDR3 length, D gene, clone size, V gene, J gene, CDR3 protein, CDR3 DNA. D genes are given only for firm matches. Size is stated for part of the rows, as once, few or many counts, or as a class when the clone is expanded.

>14|.|.|TRBV20-1|TRBJ1-6
CSASSGHDNSPLHF
TGCAGTGCTAGTTCAGGCCACGATAATTCACCCCTCCACTTT
>14|.|many|TRBV12-5|TRBJ2-5
CASGSPPRQETQYF
TGTGCTAGTGGTTCCCCCCCGAGGCAAGAGACCCAGTACTTC
>18|TRBD2|few|TRBV7-2|TRBJ2-1
CASSSKGLAGATYNEQFF
TGTGCCAGCAGCTCGAAGGGACTAGCGGGGGCTACATACAATGAGCAGTTCTTC
>15|.|few|TRBV6-5|TRBJ1-2
CASSSYEGRTRGYTF
TGTGCCAGCAGTTCGTATGAGGGCAGGACAAGAGGCTACACCTTC
>15|.|few|TRBV18|TRBJ2-5
CASSPLGWPEETQYF
TGTGCCAGCTCACCTTTAGGATGGCCCGAAGAGACCCAGTACTTC
>17|TRBD1|.|TRBV15|TRBJ1-5
CATSREGQPYSNQPQHF
TGTGCCACCAGCAGAGAGGGACAGCCATATAGCAATCAGCCCCAGCATTTT
>16|.|.|TRBV5-1|TRBJ1-1
CASSWSRQGTNTEAFF
TGCGCCAGCAGTTGGAGTCGGCAGGGCACGAACACTGAAGCTTTCTTT
>18|TRBD1|few|TRBV28|TRBJ2-3
CASSLWGQGTLGTDTQYF
TGTGCCAGCAGTTTATGGGGACAGGGAACGCTGGGCACAGATACGCAGTATTTT
>15|.|.|TRBV18|TRBJ1-1
CASSPPEFIDTEAFF
TGTGCCAGCTCACCACCTGAATTTATCGACACTGAAGCTTTCTTT
>15|.|.|TRBV28|TRBJ2-1
CASSLGTGLHNEQFF
TGTGCCAGCAGTTTAGGTACAGGGCTCCACAATGAGCAGTTCTTC
>11|.|.|TRBV29-1|TRBJ1-1
CSVGVNTEAFF
TGCAGCGTAGGGGTGAACACTGAAGCTTTCTTT
>15|.|.|TRBV24-1|TRBJ2-2
CATSDAGSNTGELFF
TGTGCCACCAGTGATGCGGGGTCTAACACCGGGGAGCTGTTTTTT
>14|.|.|TRBV5-1|TRBJ1-1
CASSLASRTTEAFF
TGCGCCAGCAGCTTGGCTTCTAGGACCACTGAAGCTTTCTTT
>13|.|few|TRBV5-1|TRBJ1-1
CASSLDLLAEAFF
TGCGCCAGCAGCTTGGATCTTTTGGCTGAAGCTTTCTTT
>12|.|many|TRBV29-1|TRBJ1-1
CSSWGSGARAFF
TGCAGCTCCTGGGGGTCGGGGGCGCGAGCTTTCTTT
>14|.|few|TRBV20-1|TRBJ1-3
CSAHGGSSGNTIYF
TGCAGTGCCCACGGGGGGAGCTCTGGAAACACCATATATTTT
>13|.|.|TRBV29-1|TRBJ2-5
CSVEIGLRGTQYF
TGCAGCGTTGAAATCGGGTTAAGGGGGACCCAGTACTTC
>17|TRBD1|many|TRBV24-1|TRBJ2-2
CATSGGQWDTNTGELFF
TGTGCCACCAGTGGGGGACAGTGGGATACGAACACCGGGGAGCTGTTTTTT
>16|TRBD2|.|TRBV14|TRBJ2-5
CASSQGLAPGEETQYF
TGTGCCAGCAGCCAAGGACTAGCTCCTGGGGAAGAGACCCAGTACTTC
>13|.|.|TRBV4-2|TRBJ2-3
CASSKFKTDTQYF
TGTGCCAGCAGCAAATTCAAAACAGATACGCAGTATTTT
>15|TRBD1|few|TRBV6-1|TRBJ1-1
CASSGKQGAGTEAFF
TGTGCCAGCAGTGGAAAACAGGGGGCGGGCACTGAAGCTTTCTTT
>15|TRBD1|many|TRBV5-1|TRBJ1-4
CASSLAGQGAEKLFF
TGCGCCAGCAGCTTGGCCGGACAGGGGGCCGAAAAACTGTTTTTT
>13|.|few|TRBV3-1|TRBJ2-7
CASSQMGAYEQYF
TGTGCCAGCAGCCAAATGGGGGCCTACGAGCAGTACTTC
>12|.|few|TRBV2|TRBJ2-5
CASHADQETQYF
TGTGCCAGCCACGCCGACCAAGAGACCCAGTACTTC
>17|.|many|TRBV7-2|TRBJ2-3
CASSTRRGGPSTDTQYF
TGTGCCAGCAGCACCCGGAGGGGGGGGCCTAGCACAGATACGCAGTATTTT